The next 31 T cell receptor beta chains were all read from a single sample in a study of early T cells in non-severe SARS-CoV-2 infection. TCRdb re-derived calls from the 5' RACE reads in MiXCR, one entry per CDR3 protein. Counted here are tens of thousands of distinct CDR3 sequences, about 4.5% occurring once; the ten biggest clones make up almost 8%. The sample was whole blood. The source of these receptors is an adult who was a healthcare worker with PCR-confirmed SARS-CoV-2 infection or an uninfected control (not recorded which).

This clonotype was counted between two and nine times. The genes are TRBV21-1 and TRBJ1-6. TRBV21-1 is shown as a pseudogene. The CDR3 length is 16 residues. The CDR3 is CASSKYGRWSGSPLHF. The CDR3 DNA sequence: TGTGCCAGCAGCAAATACGGTCGGTGGTCGGGCTCACCCCTCCACTTT.

This clonotype has at least ten counts. The rearrangement uses TRBV12-3 or TRBV12-4 and TRBJ1-5; D is unresolved. Trimming took off 2 bases at V and 0 bases at J, with 8 bases between the two ends. The CDR3 consists of 15 residues. CDR3 sequence (DNA): TGTGCCAGCAGTTTAACAGCCTATAGCAATCAGCCCCAGCATTTT. Protein product: CASSLTAYSNQPQHF.

This clonotype occurred many times. The chain recombines TRBV7-2 with TRBJ2-3; D is uncertain. V was pared by 5 bases and J by 0 bases, with 9 bases between. The CDR3 loop spans 14 amino acids. Per germline, CDR1 SGHTA and CDR2 FQGNSA. The CDR3 loop reads CASSQGLSTDTQYF. Written as DNA, the CDR3 is TGTGCCAGCAGCCAAGGGCTGAGCACAGATACGCAGTATTTT.

The V and J genes are TRBV9 and TRBJ2-5; 8 bases are a match to TRBD2. CDR3 length: 16 residues. Germline V CDR1 and CDR2: SGDLS, YYNGEE. V trimming: 0 bases; J trimming: 5 bases; junction bases outside the gene matches: 9. The CDR3 spells CASSVGSGGLMETQYF. In nucleotides, the CDR3 is TGTGCCAGCAGCGTAGGGAGCGGGGGCTTAATGGAGACCCAGTACTTC.

This clonotype was recorded at least ten times. The gene calls are TRBV7-9 and TRBJ1-2; weak D call: TRBD1 (5 bases). CDR3 length: 12 amino acids. V dropped 5 bases and J dropped 6 bases, with 10 bases sitting between them. Germline V gene lookup returns CDR1 SEHNR and CDR2 FQNEAQ (reference sequence). CDR3 amino acids: CASSQMGDGYTF. The CDR3 nucleotides read TGTGCCAGCAGCCAGATGGGGGATGGCTACACCTTC.

This clonotype was counted between two and nine times. The V call is TRBV7-9, the J call TRBJ1-2; no reliable D call. Germline V gene sequence: CDR1 SEHNR, CDR2 FQNEAQ (reference sequence). V lost 4 bases to trimming and J lost 6 bases, with 3 bases between them. This CDR3 contains 10 residues. The CDR3, as DNA: TGTGCCAGCAGCTCCAATGGCTACACCTTC. It translates to CASSSNGYTF.

This clonotype was counted at least ten times. CDR3 in DNA: TGTGCCAGCAGCATAGGACTAGCGTGGAATGAGCAGTTCTTC. This codes for CASSIGLAWNEQFF. The rearrangement links TRBV7-9 to TRBJ2-1; the match to TRBD2 covers 9 bases. This CDR3 region has 14 residues. Germline V gene sequence: CDR1 SEHNR, CDR2 FQNEAQ (reference sequence). Trimming cost V 5 bases and J 7 bases; bases outside gene matches: 6.

In its sample, this clonotype was seen a few times. This chain links TRBV5-1 with TRBJ1-1; 8 bases are shared with TRBD1. The CDR3 contains 17 residues. The ends lost 0 bases at V and 4 bases at J; junction bases unmatched: 11. Germline V lookup: CDR1 SGHRS, CDR2 YFSETQ. CDR3 sequence reads: CASSLGTGGVESTEAFF. The CDR3 nucleotides read TGCGCCAGCAGCTTGGGTACAGGGGGAGTGGAGAGCACTGAAGCTTTCTTT.

Many counts were recorded for this clonotype. The chain carries TRBV3-1 and TRBJ2-1; tentative D call: TRBD2 (5 bases). Trimming left V 1 base short and J 0 bases short, with 10 bases between. From germline, CDR1 is LGHDT and CDR2 YNNKEL (reference sequence). CDR3 size: 16 residues. CDR3 coding DNA: TGTGCCAGCAGCCAAGGGACTCCAAGCTCCTACAATGAGCAGTTCTTC. Translation gives CASSQGTPSSYNEQFF.

Ten or more counts support this clonotype. V and J are TRBV12-3 or TRBV12-4 and TRBJ1-2; TRBD1 matches at 9 bases. V lost 6 bases to trimming and J lost 4 bases; unmatched junction nucleotides: 9. The CDR3 is 15 residues long. The CDR3 sequence: CASSLRRTGVYGYTF. The CDR3 coding sequence is TGTGCCAGCAGCCTACGCCGGACAGGGGTCTATGGCTACACCTTC.

This clonotype was seen repeatedly, ten times or more. The CDR3, as DNA: TGTGCCAGCAGTCAGTGGCGGGGGGGCCTGAATGAGCAGTTCTTC. It translates to CASSQWRGGLNEQFF. This chain connects TRBV12-3 or TRBV12-4 to TRBJ2-1; 9 nucleotides align to TRBD2. The CDR3 length is 15 residues. V shed 5 bases and J 7 bases; nucleotides not matched to a gene: 9.

This clonotype appeared a few times. V and J are TRBV28 and TRBJ1-2; a weak D match, TRBD1 (5 bases). Trimming stripped 5 bases from V and 2 bases from J, with 6 bases between. The germline CDR1 and CDR2 sequences are MDHEN and SYDVKM. CDR3 length equals 12 residues. CDR3 bases: TGTGCCAGCAGTGGGACGAACTATGGCTACACCTTC. This sequence encodes CASSGTNYGYTF.

This clonotype was picked up many times. The gene calls are TRBV14 and TRBJ1-2, with 8 nucleotides matching TRBD1. The CDR3 length is 15 residues. The germline CDR1 and CDR2 sequences are SGHDN and FVKESK. The J segment lost 4 bases and the V segment lost 0 bases, leaving 4 bases of the junction unmatched. In DNA, the CDR3 is TGTGCCAGCAGCCAAGATTGGGGACAGGTCTATGGCTACACCTTC. The encoded protein is CASSQDWGQVYGYTF.

This clonotype was picked up many times. The chain combines TRBV7-8 with TRBJ1-5, with 7 bases fitting TRBD1. V was pared by 1 base and J by 6 bases, with 6 bases of the junction left unmatched. Germline V gene lookup returns CDR1 SGHVS and CDR2 FQNEAQ. This CDR3 has 15 residues. The CDR3 DNA follows: TGTGCCAGCAGCTTAGGGACAGGTCCCAGTCAGCCCCAGCATTTT. Amino acids: CASSLGTGPSQPQHF.

The sample holds many counts of this clonotype. The V call is TRBV4-1, the J call TRBJ2-1; no clear D gene. CDR3 length equals 15 residues. Trimming left V 0 bases short and J 0 bases short, with 6 bases between. Germline assignment: CDR1 MGHRA and CDR2 YSYEKL. CDR3 coding DNA: TGCGCCAGCAGCCAAGACCCCCCCTCCTACAATGAGCAGTTCTTC. It is translated as CASSQDPPSYNEQFF.

A few counts support this clonotype. The V call is TRBV20-1, the J call TRBJ1-4; D gene uncertain. The CDR3 has 13 amino acids. V lost 3 bases, J lost 0 bases, and 5 bases lay in between. CDR1 and CDR2 from the germline V gene are DFQATT and SNEGSKA (reference sequence). The CDR3 spells CSARVTTNEKLFF. The CDR3, as DNA: TGCAGTGCTAGGGTGACAACTAATGAAAAACTGTTTTTT.

In this sample, this clonotype turned up many times. The chain couples TRBV6-6 to TRBJ2-7; tentatively, D is TRBD1 (6 bases). V was shortened by 6 bases and J by 0 bases, with 12 bases between the two germline ends. This CDR3 region has 14 residues. The germline V gene has CDR1 MNHNY and CDR2 SVGAGI (reference sequence). CDR3 coding DNA: TGTGCCAGCAGGAGGCAGGGGAACTCCTACGAGCAGTACTTC. Its translation is CASRRQGNSYEQYF.

This clonotype was counted at least ten times. V and J are TRBV5-1 and TRBJ1-3; 8 bases are shared with TRBD1. Germline V lookup: CDR1 SGHRS, CDR2 YFSETQ. V shed 7 bases, J shed 3 bases, and the junction held 12 bases outside the gene matches. The length of the CDR3 is 16 residues. DNA for the CDR3: TGCGCCAGCTCATTTGTGGGGACAGGAGTTGGAAACACCATATATTTT. It encodes CASSFVGTGVGNTIYF. The full variable domain, with the rest looked up from reference TRBV5-1 and TRBJ1-3, is KAGVTQTPRYLIKTRGQQVTLSCSPISGHRSVSWYQQTPGQGLQFLFEYFSETQRNKGNFPGRFSGRQFSNSRSEMNVSTLELGDSALYLCASSFVGTGVGNTIYFGEGSWLTVV.

This clonotype was seen ten or more times. The V call is TRBV5-1, the J call TRBJ1-3; D uncertain. The CDR3 spans 16 residues. V shed 0 bases and J shed 2 bases, with 12 bases lying between them. Germline lookup yields CDR1 SGHRS and CDR2 YFSETQ. This chain's CDR3 is CASSLAGERPGNTIYF. The CDR3 DNA reads TGCGCCAGCAGCTTGGCGGGTGAACGGCCTGGAAACACCATATATTTT.

This clonotype was counted between two and nine times. V usage is TRBV5-1 and J usage is TRBJ2-3, with D tentatively TRBD2 (6 bases). This CDR3 is built from 16 residues. Trimming removed 4 bases from V and 4 bases from J, with 19 bases in between. CDR1 SGHRS and CDR2 YFSETQ come from the germline V gene. The chain's CDR3 is CASSMRSSDVPDTQYF. The CDR3 DNA reads TGCGCCAGCAGCATGAGGTCTAGCGATGTCCCAGATACGCAGTATTTT.

This clonotype turned up a few times. This chain links TRBV25-1 with TRBJ2-3; no reliable D call. Germline CDR1 and CDR2: MGHDK and SYGVNS. This CDR3 has 12 residues. Trimming removed 5 bases at V and 2 bases at J, with 5 bases between. In DNA form, the CDR3 reads TGTGCCAGCAGTCACGACACAGATACGCAGTATTTT. This sequence encodes CASSHDTDTQYF.

At least ten counts were recorded for this clonotype. V is TRBV9 and J is TRBJ1-1; D perhaps matches TRBD1 (6 bases). The germline CDR1 and CDR2 sequences are SGDLS and YYNGEE. The V and J ends lost 4 bases and 0 bases respectively, with 13 bases between them. The CDR3 spans 15 residues. The CDR3 region has the DNA TGTGCCAGCAGCCCTCGGGGACAAGTGAACACTGAAGCTTTCTTT. Protein: CASSPRGQVNTEAFF.

This clonotype was recorded many times. The chain combines TRBV5-4 with TRBJ2-1; TRBD2 aligns across 10 bases. Germline CDR1 is SGHNT and CDR2 is YYREEE (reference sequence). J was trimmed by 7 bases and V by 0 bases; bases with no gene match: 4. CDR3 length: 15 amino acids. This CDR3 reads CASSLGLAGENEQFF. The CDR3 nucleotides read TGTGCCAGCAGCTTGGGGCTAGCGGGGGAAAATGAGCAGTTCTTC.

The table lists this clonotype with many counts. The gene calls are TRBV11-2 and TRBJ2-1; 9 bases match TRBD1. The CDR3 has 15 amino acids. After removal of 5 bases from V and 5 bases from J, the junction contained 7 bases not matched to a gene. Germline values: CDR1 SGHAT, CDR2 FQNNGV. In DNA form, the CDR3 reads TGTGCCAGCAGCGCTCAGGACAGGGGTCACAATGAGCAGTTCTTC. Protein product: CASSAQDRGHNEQFF. Variable domain in full (rest from reference TRBV11-2 and TRBJ2-1): EAGVAQSPRYKIIEKRQSVAFWCNPISGHATLYWYQQILGQGPKLLIQFQNNGVVDDSQLPKDRFSAERLKGVDSTLKIQPAKLEDSAVYLCASSAQDRGHNEQFFGPGTRLTVL.

This clonotype was seen many times. This chain connects TRBV12-3 or TRBV12-4 to TRBJ1-5, with D possibly TRBD1 on 5 matching bases. V lost 5 bases and J 6 bases, leaving 17 bases between the germline ends. The length of the CDR3 is 15 residues. The chain's CDR3 is CASSPSGPRGQPQHF. The DNA of the CDR3 is TGTGCCAGCAGTCCGTCGGGACCCCGGGGTCAGCCCCAGCATTTT.

This clonotype was recorded at least ten times. This chain connects TRBV18 to TRBJ1-1; 10 bases are shared with TRBD1. The CDR3 consists of 16 residues. V was clipped by 1 base and J by 1 base; unmatched bases: 3. CDR1 and CDR2 from the germline V gene are KGHSH and LQKENI. The DNA of the CDR3 is TGTGCCAGCTCACCACAGACAGGGGGCACGAACACTGAAGCTTTCTTT. Protein: CASSPQTGGTNTEAFF.

This clonotype appeared many times. The J gene is TRBJ2-2, the V gene TRBV11-2, with TRBD1 matching 7 bases. V trimming: 5 bases; J trimming: 6 bases; junction bases outside the gene matches: 12. Germline V gene sequence: CDR1 SGHAT, CDR2 FQNNGV. The CDR3 has 16 residues. CDR3 loop: CASSPRQGGKPGELFF. CDR3 nucleotides: TGTGCCAGCAGCCCAAGGCAAGGGGGCAAACCCGGGGAGCTGTTTTTT.

This chain joins TRBV10-3 and TRBJ2-7, with TRBD2 as a possible D gene (6 bases). This CDR3 contains 11 residues. Germline V lookup: CDR1 ENHRY, CDR2 SYGVKD. V lost 6 bases to trimming and J lost 4 bases, with 7 bases between them. The CDR3 protein is CAIREGYEQYF. Written as DNA, the CDR3 is TGTGCCATCAGGGAGGGGTACGAGCAGTACTTC.

This clonotype was detected many times. V usage is TRBV9 and J usage is TRBJ2-1; 10 positions match TRBD2. Germline V CDR1 and CDR2: SGDLS, YYNGEE. CDR3 length: 15 amino acids. The ends lost 1 base at V and 7 bases at J; junction bases unmatched: 5. The CDR3 nucleotides are TGTGCCAGCAGCGTACAAGCGGGGGGGATGAATGAGCAGTTCTTC. As protein: CASSVQAGGMNEQFF.

This clonotype was detected ten times or more. The chain uses TRBV10-3 and TRBJ2-7; weak D call: TRBD1 (6 bases). There are 12 residues in the CDR3. Germline V lookup: CDR1 ENHRY, CDR2 SYGVKD. V gave up 6 bases and J gave up 2 bases, with 8 bases separating them. The CDR3 DNA follows: TGTGCCATCAGGGACAGCCCCTACGAGCAGTACTTC. Translating it yields CAIRDSPYEQYF.

This clonotype was observed at least ten times. This chain's CDR3 is CASSPSAGAVSSANEKLFF. The CDR3 DNA reads TGTGCCAGCTCACCTTCCGCCGGGGCGGTTTCATCAGCTAATGAAAAACTGTTTTTT. This sequence joins TRBV18 and TRBJ1-4; maybe TRBD1 (5 bases). V shed 3 bases and J shed 3 bases, with 23 bases lying between them. The CDR3 consists of 19 residues. CDR1 and CDR2 from the germline V gene are KGHSH and LQKENI.